This entry describes one T cell receptor (beta chain). The data were obtained in a study of blood T cell repertoires in COVID-19. Study-level background: The United States, Italy and Spain provided the acute and convalescent COVID-19 samples.

Original handling: Amplification from reference gene primers served as the basis for estimated nucleated cell counts. Repertoires were generated with immunoSEQ multiplex PCR, while TCRdb's copy carries only in-frame clones and drops some. That table is the source of V, J and clone size, and D and trimming were worked out from the DNA. The sample carries fewer than 150,000 clones, just over 75% recorded once. V was shortened by 5 bases and J by 1 base, with 11 bases between the two germline ends. The CDR3 extends over 14 amino acids. Germline CDR1 LNHDA, CDR2 SQIVND (reference sequence). The chain uses TRBV19 and TRBJ1-1; weak D call: TRBD1 (6 bases). The origin of this receptor is a human donor in a cohort sampled during active COVID-19. Sample: peripheral blood. CDR3 sequence (DNA): TGTGCCAGTAGTTCCGGGACACCGAACACTGAAGCTTTCTTT. Its translation: CASSSGTPNTEAFF.